The source of this T cell receptor beta chain is a study of T cells in Graves' hyperthyroidism and ophthalmopathy. Study background: Once the initial diagnosis was made, peripheral blood was obtained before any treatment.

Blood was drawn at first hyperthyroidism diagnosis, before any ophthalmopathy symptoms. The investigators amplified TCR beta CDR3 regions from RNA transcripts. The HTBI primer set was used in a first-round RT-PCR of the TCR CDR3. MiXCR, run by TCRdb on the multiplex PCR reads, gives a single entry per CDR3 protein. The profile shows a few hundred thousand distinct CDR3 sequences, about 13% of them singletons. This clonotype was picked up many times. Its target is unknown. V lost 2 bases and J lost 4, with 8 bases in between. Germline loops: CDR1 SGHAT, CDR2 FQDESV (reference sequence). The CDR3 contains 13 residues. General study points: In blood, most of the thyroid clonotypes expanded above 0.001 were also present.

This TCR was sampled from a man aged 30 to 39 with Graves' hyperthyroidism that later progressed to Graves' ophthalmopathy. Sequencing was carried out using blood. The V call is TRBV11-1, the J call TRBJ1-1; no firm D call. CDR3 coding DNA: TGTGCCAGCAGCTTATCGCGAAGCACTGAAGCTTTCTTT. Its translation: CASSLSRSTEAFF. Full variable domain (missing parts from reference TRBV11-1 and TRBJ1-1): EAEVAQSPRYKITEKSQAVAFWCDPISGHATLYWYRQILGQGPELLVQFQDESVVDDSQLPKDRFSAERLKGVDSTLKIQPAELGDSAMYLCASSLSRSTEAFFGQGTRLTVV.